This T cell receptor (beta chain) was found in a study of blood T cell repertoires in COVID-19. Methods used by the authors: Nucleated cell counts were estimated from reference gene primer amplification. The repertoire was sequenced with immunoSEQ multiplex PCR; TCRdb's copy has only in-frame clones and lacks some. For V, J and clone size, that table is used; D and trimming come from the DNA. The profile shows approximately 280,000 clones, roughly 85% of them singletons. The length of the CDR3 is 13 residues. The germline V and J ends were trimmed by 5 bases and 4 bases, with 12 bases remaining between them. Germline V gene sequence: CDR1 SGHVS, CDR2 FQNEAQ.

The J gene is TRBJ2-7, the V gene TRBV7-8, with D maybe TRBD1 (6 bases). This sequence originates from a man aged 40-49 years who had been exposed to COVID-19. The source material was PBMCs or T cells enriched from blood (not recorded which). The CDR3 is CASSLQDRYEQYF. The CDR3 nucleotides read TGTGCCAGCAGCCTACAGGACAGATACGAGCAGTACTTC.